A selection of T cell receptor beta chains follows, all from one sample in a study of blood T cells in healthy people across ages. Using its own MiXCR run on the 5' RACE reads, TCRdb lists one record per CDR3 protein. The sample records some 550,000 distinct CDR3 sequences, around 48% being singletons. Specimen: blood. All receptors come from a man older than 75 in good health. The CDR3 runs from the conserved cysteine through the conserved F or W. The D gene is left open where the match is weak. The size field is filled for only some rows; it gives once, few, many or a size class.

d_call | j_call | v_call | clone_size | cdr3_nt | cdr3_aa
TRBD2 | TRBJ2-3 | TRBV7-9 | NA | TGTGCCAGCAGCTCCCGGGGGGGGATTAGAGATACGCAGTATTTT | CASSSRGGIRDTQYF
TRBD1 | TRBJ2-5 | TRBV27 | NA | TGTGCCAGCAGTTTCCGGGACAGGGTTCATTTTGGGCAGTACTTC | CASSFRDRVHFGQYF
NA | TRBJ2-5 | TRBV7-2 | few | TGTGCCAGCAGCTCCGGGCAGGTTCGAGAGACCCAGTACTTC | CASSSGQVRETQYF
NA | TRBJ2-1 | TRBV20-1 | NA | TGCAGTGCTAGAATGGCGCGGGACGGGTACAATGAGCAGTTCTTC | CSARMARDGYNEQFF
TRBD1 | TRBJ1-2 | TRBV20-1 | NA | TGCAGTGCTAGAGATCCGCCGGGACAGGGTCCCGGGGGCTACACCTTC | CSARDPPGQGPGGYTF
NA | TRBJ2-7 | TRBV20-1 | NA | TGCAGTGCCCAGAGGGGGGCCCCATACAATGAGCAGTACTTC | CSAQRGAPYNEQYF
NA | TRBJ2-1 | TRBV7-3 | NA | TGTGCCAGCAGCTTAAGGGGGACTCCGAGGAACAATGAACAGTTCTTC | CASSLRGTPRNNEQFF
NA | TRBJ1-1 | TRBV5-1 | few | TGCGCCAGCAGTTCAGCTCCAGAACTGAACACTGAAGCTTTCTTT | CASSSAPELNTEAFF
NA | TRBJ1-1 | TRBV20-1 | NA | TGCAGTGCCCCACAGGGTCTGGGTGCGCGAGCTTTCTTT | CSAPQGLGARAFF
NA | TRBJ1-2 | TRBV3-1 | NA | TGTGCCAGCAGCCAAACGATCCCTTTAATGGATGGCTACACCTTC | CASSQTIPLMDGYTF
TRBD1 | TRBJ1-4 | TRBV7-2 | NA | TGTGCCAGCAGCACAAGATCCGGGACAGGGGATGAAAAACTGTTTTTT | CASSTRSGTGDEKLFF
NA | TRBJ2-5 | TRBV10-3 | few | TGTGCCATCAGTGATTGGCTAGCGAGTGGGGAGACCCAGTACTTC | CAISDWLASGETQYF
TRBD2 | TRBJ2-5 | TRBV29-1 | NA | TGCAGCGTTGTGGTAGCGGGAGAGTACCAAGAGACCCAGTACTTC | CSVVVAGEYQETQYF
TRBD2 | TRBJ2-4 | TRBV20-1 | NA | TGCAGTGCTAAAACCGGGACTAGCGGACCCTCCTACAATGAGCAGTACTTC | CSAKTGTSGPSYNEQYF
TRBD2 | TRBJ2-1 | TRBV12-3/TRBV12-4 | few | TGTGCCAGCAGTCCCCGAGCGGGAGGGTACAATGAGCAGTTCTTC | CASSPRAGGYNEQFF
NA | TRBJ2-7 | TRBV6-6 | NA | TGTGCCGGCAGTTACGCATACGAGCGGTACTTC | CAGSYAYERYF